This section outlines one T cell receptor beta chain sequence together with its context. What it recognizes is unknown. This sample was included in a study of OX40 agonist ivuxolimab in advanced cancers. For the study at large: Patients received intravenous ivuxolimab every 2 weeks at 0.01 to 10 mg/kg. People in dose escalation had one of these cancers: hepatocellular carcinoma, melanoma, renal cell or head and neck cancer. Study-level findings and limits: Doses of 0.1 to 3.0 mg/kg were accompanied by clonal expansion of CD4+ and CD8+ blood T cells by week 6. Nonresponders included some who also had low normalized T-cell clonal expansion.

Germline-derived CDR1 and CDR2 are SGHNT and YYREEE (reference sequence). Germline trimming cut 4 bases from V and 3 bases from J; bases unmatched to any gene: 4. The CDR3 runs to 15 residues. TCRdb keeps only in-frame clones here, not all; method: immunoSEQ multiplex PCR. The table has more than 65,000 clones, about 87% seen once; the top ten hold approximately 0.6%. V usage is TRBV5-4 and J usage is TRBJ1-6, with 7 bases lining up with TRBD1. Source: CD4+ or CD8+ T cells sorted from blood, taken in a trial of the OX40 agonist ivuxolimab. The receptor comes from an adult with an advanced solid tumor such as melanoma, head and neck, liver or kidney cancer. The CDR3 loop is CASSPDRDYNSPLHF. CDR3 bases: TGTGCCAGCAGCCCAGACAGGGACTATAATTCACCCCTCCACTTT. The full variable domain, its missing parts supplied by reference TRBV5-4 and TRBJ1-6, is ETGVTQSPTHLIKTRGQQVTLRCSSQSGHNTVSWYQQALGQGPQFIFQYYREEENGRGNFPPRFSGLQFPNYSSELNVNALELDDSALYLCASSPDRDYNSPLHFGNGTRLTVT.